This is a list of T cell receptor beta chains from one sample in a study of T cell responses to AZD1222 COVID-19 vaccine. The assay was immunoSEQ multiplex PCR, and TCRdb's table has in-frame clones only and misses some. Of 95,000 to 150,000 clones listed, 65% to 90% are singletons. Here the sequenced sample was peripheral blood, taken on day 0 of AZD1222 vaccination. The receptors shown here come from an adult in good health. The CDR3 runs from the conserved cysteine through the conserved F or W. Fields, in order: J gene, clone size, D gene, V gene, CDR3 DNA, CDR3 protein. A D gene is named only where the DNA matches it firmly. Expanded clones are given a class, and other clones once, few, many or no size at all.

J: TRBJ1-6
size: .
D: .
V: TRBV7-9
DNA: TGTGCCAGCAGCTTAGGAGGGGTAACAGGTTCACCCCTCCACTTT
CDR3: CASSLGGVTGSPLHF

J: TRBJ1-1
size: .
D: TRBD1
V: TRBV5-1
DNA: TGCGCCAGCAGCTCGGGGACAGGTGGGACTGAAGCTTTCTTT
CDR3: CASSSGTGGTEAFF

J: TRBJ2-2
size: .
D: .
V: TRBV6-5
DNA: TGTGCCTCCCACGGCACGCCCAGGACCGGGGAGCTGTTTTTT
CDR3: CASHGTPRTGELFF

J: TRBJ2-3
size: .
D: TRBD1
V: TRBV18
DNA: TGTGCCAGCTCAGGAGGACAGGGGAATACAGATACGCAGTATTTT
CDR3: CASSGGQGNTDTQYF

J: TRBJ2-2
size: .
D: TRBD1
V: TRBV10-2
DNA: TGCGCCAGCGACAGGGGGGCCACCGGGGAGCTGTTTTTT
CDR3: CASDRGATGELFF

J: TRBJ2-4
size: .
D: .
V: TRBV9
DNA: TGTGCCAGCAGCGTAGGTGAGGGCCGCACCGCCGGGAACATTCAGTACTTC
CDR3: CASSVGEGRTAGNIQYF

J: TRBJ1-6
size: .
D: .
V: TRBV2
DNA: TGTGCCAGCAGTGGGGCCAGGGGCGGTTCACCCCTCCACTTT
CDR3: CASSGARGGSPLHF

J: TRBJ2-7
size: .
D: .
V: TRBV15
DNA: TGTGCCACCAGCAGAGATCCCTCGGAGGTGCGGTACTTC
CDR3: CATSRDPSEVRYF

J: TRBJ2-7
size: .
D: .
V: TRBV7-9
DNA: TGTGCCAGCAGCTTAGGCGCCGGGGGCTACGAGCAGTACTTC
CDR3: CASSLGAGGYEQYF

J: TRBJ2-1
size: .
D: .
V: TRBV28
DNA: TGTGCCAGCAGCCTTCCGGGCTCCTACAATGAGCAGTTCTTC
CDR3: CASSLPGSYNEQFF

J: TRBJ1-1
size: once
D: .
V: TRBV5-1
DNA: TGCGCCAGCAGCCAAAGCTCCGATGTGCGGAACACTGAAGCTTTCTTT
CDR3: CASSQSSDVRNTEAFF

J: TRBJ2-7
size: .
D: TRBD1
V: TRBV30
DNA: TGTGCCTGGAGTTTGGACAGGTTGGGCTACGAGCAGTACTTC
CDR3: CAWSLDRLGYEQYF

J: TRBJ1-2
size: .
D: TRBD1
V: TRBV4-3
DNA: TGCGCCAGCAGCCAAGAAGGAGGGGGCGGGTATGGCTACACCTTC
CDR3: CASSQEGGGGYGYTF

J: TRBJ1-4
size: .
D: .
V: TRBV27
DNA: TGTGCCAGCAGCCAAGCCCGGTCTAATGAAAAACTGTTTTTT
CDR3: CASSQARSNEKLFF

J: TRBJ2-5
size: .
D: TRBD1
V: TRBV6-2/TRBV6-3
DNA: TGTGCCAGCAGCCTGGGACAGACTAAACAAGAGACCCAGTACTTC
CDR3: CASSLGQTKQETQYF

J: TRBJ2-1
size: .
D: .
V: TRBV13
DNA: TGTGCCAGCAGCCCCCAGACAGATTACAATAACAATGAGCAGTTCTTC
CDR3: CASSPQTDYNNNEQFF

J: TRBJ1-2
size: once
D: .
V: TRBV2
DNA: TGTGCCAGCAGCGAACAGCCTAACTATGGCTACACCTTC
CDR3: CASSEQPNYGYTF

J: TRBJ2-7
size: few
D: .
V: TRBV7-9
DNA: TGTGCCAGCAGCTTAGTAGGTACGGAGTACGAGCAGTACTTC
CDR3: CASSLVGTEYEQYF

J: TRBJ2-7
size: once
D: TRBD2
V: TRBV3-1/TRBV3-2
DNA: TGTGCCAGCAGCGAGACTAGCGGGGGCTACGAGCAGTACTTC
CDR3: CASSETSGGYEQYF

J: TRBJ1-2
size: .
D: TRBD1
V: TRBV19
DNA: TGTGCCAGTAGTATCGGCCGGGACAGCTTTTCTCATGGCTACACCTTC
CDR3: CASSIGRDSFSHGYTF

J: TRBJ1-2
size: .
D: .
V: TRBV10-1
DNA: TGCGCCAGCAGCGCGGGAGCCTATGGCTACACCTTC
CDR3: CASSAGAYGYTF

J: TRBJ2-1
size: .
D: .
V: TRBV5-4
DNA: TGTGCCAGCAGCTTACAGGGTAAGAATGAGCAGTTCTTC
CDR3: CASSLQGKNEQFF

J: TRBJ1-5
size: .
D: TRBD1
V: TRBV7-8
DNA: TGTGCCAGCAGCAACAGGGGTCGGGGGCAGCCCCAGCATTTT
CDR3: CASSNRGRGQPQHF

J: TRBJ2-3
size: .
D: .
V: TRBV19
DNA: TGTGCCAGTAGTTCCCTGGGTAATACGCAGTATTTT
CDR3: CASSSLGNTQYF

J: TRBJ1-1
size: few
D: .
V: TRBV28
DNA: TGTGCCAGCAGTTCCGCCGGAGGGGCGCGGGTCACTGAAGCTTTCTTT
CDR3: CASSSAGGARVTEAFF

J: TRBJ2-5
size: .
D: .
V: TRBV18
DNA: TGTGCCAGCTCCCCGGGCCAGCCGGGGGAGACCCAGTACTTC
CDR3: CASSPGQPGETQYF

J: TRBJ2-7
size: .
D: .
V: TRBV7-6
DNA: TGTGCCAGCAGCACCGGACCTGGTCTCTCCTACGAGCAGTACTTC
CDR3: CASSTGPGLSYEQYF

J: TRBJ2-5
size: .
D: TRBD2
V: TRBV10-2
DNA: TGCGCCAGCAAACCGGGACTAGCAAATTCAGAGACCCAGTACTTC
CDR3: CASKPGLANSETQYF

J: TRBJ2-2
size: .
D: .
V: TRBV5-1
DNA: TGCGCCAGCAGCTTAACGGCCACGAACACCGGGGAGCTGTTTTTT
CDR3: CASSLTATNTGELFF

J: TRBJ2-2
size: once
D: TRBD1
V: TRBV6-2/TRBV6-3
DNA: TGTGCCAGCAGTTACTCGGGGACAGGGCTCGCCGGGGAGCTGTTTTTT
CDR3: CASSYSGTGLAGELFF

J: TRBJ2-1
size: once
D: TRBD2
V: TRBV10-2
DNA: TGCGCCAGCAGGGGGACTAGCGGGGGGGCCACCAATGAGCAGTTCTTC
CDR3: CASRGTSGGATNEQFF

J: TRBJ1-6
size: .
D: .
V: TRBV6-2/TRBV6-3
DNA: TGTGCCAGCAGTCCCGCCAGGAGTACCTATAATTCACCCCTCCACTTT
CDR3: CASSPARSTYNSPLHF

J: TRBJ1-4
size: .
D: .
V: TRBV19
DNA: TGTGCCAGTAGTGCGTCAGGGGAAGGTGAAAAACTGTTTTTT
CDR3: CASSASGEGEKLFF

J: TRBJ2-1
size: .
D: TRBD2
V: TRBV27
DNA: TGTGCCAGCCGCGACCTGGGGAGTAGCGGGAGTAAAATTGAGCAGTTCTTC
CDR3: CASRDLGSSGSKIEQFF

J: TRBJ1-5
size: .
D: .
V: TRBV28
DNA: TGTGCCAGCAGTTTGATTGGCCTTAATCAGCCCCAGCATTTT
CDR3: CASSLIGLNQPQHF

J: TRBJ2-7
size: few
D: .
V: TRBV5-1
DNA: TGCGCCAGCAGCTTGGAGTCAGGGATCCGCGAGCAGTACTTC
CDR3: CASSLESGIREQYF

J: TRBJ1-1
size: .
D: TRBD1
V: TRBV7-6
DNA: TGTGCCAGCAGCCGACAGGGTAACACTGAAGCTTTCTTT
CDR3: CASSRQGNTEAFF

J: TRBJ2-5
size: .
D: TRBD2
V: TRBV5-1
DNA: TGCGCCAGCAGCTTGTGGCGGGGGGCTGCCCAAGAGACCCAGTACTTC
CDR3: CASSLWRGAAQETQYF

J: TRBJ1-2
size: .
D: .
V: TRBV18
DNA: TGTGCCAGCTCACCTAGCCCAGGGAAGGCGGATGGCTACACCTTC
CDR3: CASSPSPGKADGYTF

J: TRBJ1-6
size: few
D: TRBD1
V: TRBV28
DNA: TGTGCCAGCAGTCGACAGGGGACAGGATTGACCCTCCACTTT
CDR3: CASSRQGTGLTLHF

J: TRBJ1-4
size: .
D: TRBD1
V: TRBV29-1
DNA: TGCAGCATGACAGGGAGGGATGAAAAACTGTTTTTT
CDR3: CSMTGRDEKLFF

J: TRBJ2-5
size: .
D: .
V: TRBV5-1
DNA: TGCGCCAGCAGCTTCACTAGCCAAGAGACCCAGTACTTC
CDR3: CASSFTSQETQYF

J: TRBJ2-1
size: .
D: .
V: TRBV10-2
DNA: TGCGCCTTGAGGGGAGGAGACAATGAGCAGTTCTTC
CDR3: CALRGGDNEQFF

J: TRBJ2-2
size: once
D: .
V: TRBV5-1
DNA: TGCGCCAGCACCCCTCAGGGGGGAAGCGTCACCGGGGAGCTGTTTTTT
CDR3: CASTPQGGSVTGELFF

J: TRBJ2-3
size: .
D: TRBD1
V: TRBV18
DNA: TGTGCCAGCTCACCCCTGGTGGGACAGGGGGCCGATACGCAGTATTTT
CDR3: CASSPLVGQGADTQYF

J: TRBJ2-3
size: .
D: TRBD2
V: TRBV3-1/TRBV3-2
DNA: TGTGCCAGCAGCCAAGATGTTGAGGCGGGAGGGCCCTGGAATACGCAGTATTTT
CDR3: CASSQDVEAGGPWNTQYF

J: TRBJ2-7
size: .
D: .
V: TRBV18
DNA: TGTGCCAGCTCACCGGAAAGCCTCTACTACGAGCAGTACTTC
CDR3: CASSPESLYYEQYF

J: TRBJ1-1
size: .
D: .
V: TRBV9
DNA: TGTGCCAGCAGCTCCTCCGGGTCGATGAACACTGAAGCTTTCTTT
CDR3: CASSSSGSMNTEAFF

J: TRBJ1-3
size: .
D: .
V: TRBV7-2
DNA: TGTGCCAGCAGCTGGGACCCGCAAACCTCTGGAAACACCATATATTTT
CDR3: CASSWDPQTSGNTIYF

J: TRBJ1-1
size: .
D: TRBD1
V: TRBV2
DNA: TGTGCCAGCAGTGTCACAGGGGTAGGCACTGAAGCTTTCTTT
CDR3: CASSVTGVGTEAFF

J: TRBJ2-2
size: .
D: .
V: TRBV12-5
DNA: TGTGCTAGTGGCCCTGGGACTTCGAACACCGGGGAGCTGTTTTTT
CDR3: CASGPGTSNTGELFF